This T cell receptor beta chain stems from a study of OX40 agonist ivuxolimab in advanced cancers. About the study: The patients' treatment was ivuxolimab, an agonistic anti-OX40 (CD134) antibody. Mean age around 60 years, range roughly 20 to 85; around 80% male. Study-wide results and limits: In the 0.1 to 3.0 mg/kg range, CD4+ and CD8+ blood T cells had expanded clonally by week 6.

Notes on this clone: Antigen unknown.

This CDR3 spans 15 amino acids. The junction had 6 bases not matched to a gene; V was cut back by 4 bases and J by 4 bases. The germline CDR1 and CDR2 sequences are SGHTA and FQGTGA. Here immunoSEQ multiplex PCR was the method, and the copy in TCRdb shows in-frame clones only, minus some. The data show about 42,000 clones, with over 75% seen just once and roughly 2.5% held by the top ten. V gene TRBV7-3 combines with J gene TRBJ2-7, with TRBD1 matching over 11 bases. The clonotype originates from an adult with an advanced solid tumor such as melanoma, head and neck, liver or kidney cancer. Sequences were derived from CD4+ or CD8+ T cells sorted from blood, sampled in a trial of the OX40 agonist ivuxolimab. The CDR3 loop is CASSSRGTGGYEQYF. The CDR3 region has the DNA TGTGCCAGCAGCTCTCGTGGGACAGGGGGATACGAGCAGTACTTC.